The 10 T cell receptor beta chains below all came from one sample that was sequenced in a study of T cell responses to AZD1222 COVID-19 vaccine. Repertoires were generated with immunoSEQ multiplex PCR, while TCRdb's copy carries only in-frame clones and drops some. Among 100,000 to 150,000 clones listed, roughly 85% were seen once. The sequencing here drew on peripheral blood, taken on day 0 of AZD1222 vaccination. Every receptor here comes from an adult in good health.

The chain recombines TRBV7-9 with TRBJ2-1; D is undetermined. V lost 0 bases to trimming and J lost 9 bases, with 9 bases between them. Germline CDR1 is SEHNR and CDR2 is FQNEAQ (reference sequence). The CDR3 runs to 13 residues. This chain's CDR3 is CASSLAVVAEQFF. CDR3 nucleotides: TGTGCCAGCAGCTTAGCGGTAGTAGCTGAGCAGTTCTTC.

J is TRBJ2-7 and V is TRBV29-1, with D unresolved. Trimming took off 5 bases at V and 9 bases at J, with 17 bases between the two ends. CDR1 is SQVTM, CDR2 ANQGSEA, per germline. This CDR3 region has 12 residues. The DNA of the CDR3 is TGCAGCGTTTTGGTAGATTTCGGTGTGCAGTACTTC. Residues: CSVLVDFGVQYF.

The rearrangement uses TRBV10-1 and TRBJ2-5; TRBD1 agrees at 7 bases. The V gene end was trimmed by 5 bases and the J gene end by 1 base; junction bases not matched to a gene: 4. CDR3 length: 14 amino acids. Germline assignment: CDR1 WNHNN and CDR2 SYGVQD (reference sequence). In DNA, the CDR3 is TGCGCCAGCAGTCGAGACAGGGTCCAAGAGACCCAGTACTTC. It encodes CASSRDRVQETQYF.

This chain connects TRBV18 to TRBJ1-1; D is ambiguous. V was trimmed by 3 bases and J by 0 bases, leaving 8 bases between them. CDR1 is KGHSH, CDR2 LQKENI, per germline. The CDR3 runs to 14 residues. CDR3 protein: CASSPPAVNTEAFF. As DNA, the CDR3 is TGTGCCAGCTCACCCCCGGCGGTGAACACTGAAGCTTTCTTT. The entire variable domain, with the rest obtained from reference TRBV18 and TRBJ1-1, is as follows: NAGVMQNPRHLVRRRGQEARLRCSPMKGHSHVYWYRQLPEEGLKFMVYLQKENIIDESGMPKERFSAEFPKEGPSILRIQQVVRGDSAAYFCASSPPAVNTEAFFGQGTRLTVV.

V and J are TRBV28 and TRBJ1-1; 8 nucleotides match TRBD1. CDR3 length: 13 amino acids. Germline-derived CDR1 and CDR2 are MDHEN and SYDVKM. The trim removed 6 bases at V and 4 bases at J, leaving 4 bases unmatched. CDR3 coding DNA: TGTGCCAGCAGGTGGACAGGGACCACTGAAGCTTTCTTT. Translated: CASRWTGTTEAFF.

The V gene is TRBV19, the J gene TRBJ1-5; 8 positions match TRBD1. CDR1 and CDR2 (germline): LNHDA, SQIVND (reference sequence). This CDR3 region has 14 residues. The J segment lost 15 bases and the V segment lost 1 base, leaving 11 bases of the junction unmatched. The CDR3: CASSIGQGTLLRHF. The DNA of the CDR3 is TGTGCCAGTAGTATAGGACAGGGGACCCTCTTACGGCATTTT.

This clone was counted a single time. The chain is built from TRBV18 and TRBJ2-2; 7 bases line up with TRBD2. This CDR3 is 16 amino acids long. The trim removed 3 bases at V and 1 base at J, leaving 5 bases unmatched. Germline loops: CDR1 KGHSH, CDR2 LQKENI. The CDR3 region has the DNA TGTGCCAGCTCACCGATGACGGGAGGGAACACCGGGGAGCTGTTTTTT. Translated: CASSPMTGGNTGELFF.

This rearrangement joins TRBV29-1 to TRBJ2-7; 13 bases match TRBD2. Germline-derived CDR1 and CDR2 are SQVTM and ANQGSEA. The V segment lost 7 bases and the J segment 6 bases; nucleotides outside the gene matches: 6. The CDR3 runs 13 residues. The CDR3: CSALAGGFGEQYF. The CDR3 bases are TGCAGCGCACTAGCGGGAGGGTTTGGCGAGCAGTACTTC.

The chain combines TRBV5-1 with TRBJ1-1; perhaps TRBD1 as D (6 bases). This CDR3 region has 14 residues. V lost 2 bases and J 10 bases, leaving 18 bases between the germline ends. Germline V gene data show CDR1 as SGHRS and CDR2 as YFSETQ. The CDR3 sequence is CASSFPEDSQGAFF. For the CDR3, the DNA is TGCGCCAGCAGCTTCCCCGAGGACAGTCAAGGAGCTTTCTTT.

The CDR3 DNA sequence: TGCGCCAGCAGCTTGAGCGGCAGGGGGGGCGAAGAGACCCAGTACTTC. It encodes CASSLSGRGGEETQYF. J is TRBJ2-5 and V is TRBV5-1, with D perhaps being TRBD1 or TRBD2 (7 bases each). In germline, CDR1 is SGHRS, CDR2 YFSETQ. The CDR3 spans 16 residues. The V gene lost 1 base and the J gene lost 3 bases, with 16 bases spanning the gap. Together with reference TRBV5-1 and TRBJ2-5, the CDR3 gives the full variable domain: KAGVTQTPRYLIKTRGQQVTLSCSPISGHRSVSWYQQTPGQGLQFLFEYFSETQRNKGNFPGRFSGRQFSNSRSEMNVSTLELGDSALYLCASSLSGRGGEETQYFGPGTRLLVL.